This TCR beta chain was captured by sequencing in a study of blood T cell repertoires in COVID-19. Study in general: Some COVID-19 samples were acute and others convalescent; all came from the United States, Italy and Spain. T cells, B-cell-depleted T cells, or PBMCs provided the cDNA or gDNA that served as material.

This clone showed up many times. Methods used by the authors: Reference gene primer amplification yielded estimated nucleated cell counts. Sequencing used immunoSEQ multiplex PCR; TCRdb keeps in-frame clones, though not all of them. V, J and clone size are taken as reported in that table, and D and trimming were inferred from the DNA itself. This table has 25,000 to 35,000 clones, 55% to 75% appearing once. This CDR3 has 14 amino acids. Germline-derived CDR1 and CDR2 are MNHNY and SVGAGI (reference sequence). Trimming took 6 bases from V and 3 from J; bases not matched to a gene: 7. The material sequenced was peripheral blood. This sequence joins TRBV6-6 and TRBJ2-5, with 7 bases matching TRBD1. The clonotype was recovered from a boy aged 2-9 years with active or convalescent COVID-19. CDR3 region: CASRQQGTKETQYF. In nucleotides, the CDR3 is TGTGCCAGCAGACAACAGGGGACCAAAGAGACCCAGTACTTC.